This is a list of T cell receptor beta chains from one sample in a study of blood T cell repertoires in COVID-19. The protocol was immunoSEQ multiplex PCR, while the TCRdb copy is restricted to in-frame clones and leaves out a portion. Of about 83,000 clones listed, 85% to 90% are singletons. Sequencing input: peripheral blood. The receptor source for this set is a woman aged 80 or over in a cohort sampled during active or convalescent COVID-19. Both conserved end residues are part of each CDR3. D genes are given only for firm matches. Size is stated for part of the rows, as once, few or many counts, or as a class when the clone is expanded.

size | D | J | V | DNA | CDR3
NA | NA | TRBJ2-5 | TRBV5-1 | TGCGCCAGCAGCGTAGGGGGTTCCGAGACCCAGTACTTC | CASSVGGSETQYF
NA | TRBD2 | TRBJ2-1 | TRBV24-1 | TGTGCCACCAGTGATTCCCGAGCGGGAGGGCGGTTGAATGAGCAGTTCTTC | CATSDSRAGGRLNEQFF
NA | TRBD2 | TRBJ2-3 | TRBV19 | TGTGCCAGTAGTCCTTTTGGACTAGCGGGAGGCTGGACAGATACGCAGTATTTT | CASSPFGLAGGWTDTQYF
few | NA | TRBJ2-1 | TRBV20-1 | TGCAGTGCTAGTGCTGGACAGCTTTACAATGAGCAGTTCTTC | CSASAGQLYNEQFF
NA | NA | TRBJ2-3 | TRBV6-5 | TGTGCCAGCAGTTACCCTAGCACAGATACGCAGTATTTT | CASSYPSTDTQYF
NA | TRBD1 | TRBJ1-5 | TRBV15 | TGTGCCACCAGCAGAGAACAGGGGGCGGATCAGCCCCAGCATTTT | CATSREQGADQPQHF
NA | NA | TRBJ1-4 | TRBV5-1 | TGCGCCAGCAGCTTACGGTCTGAGGGATTCGAAAAACTGTTTTTT | CASSLRSEGFEKLFF
NA | TRBD2 | TRBJ2-7 | TRBV5-1 | TGCGCCAGCAGCTTGACCGGGACTAGCGGGAGGGGCGAGCAGTACTTC | CASSLTGTSGRGEQYF
NA | TRBD1 | TRBJ2-7 | TRBV5-1 | TGCGCCAGCAGTCCCCCGGGACAGGGGAGACACGAGCAGTACTTC | CASSPPGQGRHEQYF
NA | NA | TRBJ1-5 | TRBV27 | TGTGCCAGCAGCTACCTTAATCAGCCCCAGCATTTT | CASSYLNQPQHF
NA | NA | TRBJ1-1 | TRBV11-3 | TGTGCCAGCAGCTTAGGACGGGGTGGAAATACTGAAGCTTTCTTT | CASSLGRGGNTEAFF
NA | NA | TRBJ2-5 | TRBV10-1 | TGCGCCAGCAGTGAGGGGGCAGGGCCCGGTGAGGAGACCCAGTACTTC | CASSEGAGPGEETQYF
NA | NA | TRBJ2-2 | TRBV6-4 | TGTGCCAGGGCTCCCAAATTTTCCGGGGAGCTGTTTTTT | CARAPKFSGELFF
NA | TRBD2 | TRBJ2-7 | TRBV5-1 | TGCGCCAGCAGGCCGCAGGGTGGCGGGGGGGAGCAGTACTTC | CASRPQGGGGEQYF
NA | NA | TRBJ2-6 | TRBV19 | TGTGCCGCTAGGGATCGGGGTGATGGGGCCAACGTCCTGACTTTC | CAARDRGDGANVLTF
NA | NA | TRBJ2-7 | TRBV27 | TGTGCCAGCAGTTTATACAGGCTACCTTTTGGGGAGCAGTACTTC | CASSLYRLPFGEQYF
NA | NA | TRBJ1-2 | TRBV6-5 | TGTGCCAGCAGTTTTCAGGGTAGGGGCTACACCTTC | CASSFQGRGYTF
NA | NA | TRBJ1-2 | TRBV3-1/TRBV3-2 | TGTGCCAGCAGCCGAGGTGTAGTTGGCTACACCTTC | CASSRGVVGYTF
NA | NA | TRBJ2-5 | TRBV2 | TGTGCCAGCAATGGACTTAAAGAGACCCAGTACTTC | CASNGLKETQYF
NA | NA | TRBJ2-3 | TRBV7-2 | TGTGCCAGCAGCTTGGAGGGCCATACGCAGTATTTT | CASSLEGHTQYF
few | TRBD1 | TRBJ2-2 | TRBV7-9 | TGTGCCAGCAGCTTAGGTGGCAGGGGGCGGAGCACCGGGGAGCTGTTTTTT | CASSLGGRGRSTGELFF
few | TRBD1 | TRBJ1-2 | TRBV28 | TGTGCCAGCAGCGATTACAGGGGCAGCCGTGGCTACACCTTC | CASSDYRGSRGYTF
NA | NA | TRBJ2-7 | TRBV6-6 | TGTGCCAGCAGTTACTCGGGGGGAGCGGGTTACGAGCAGTACTTC | CASSYSGGAGYEQYF
once | TRBD1 | TRBJ2-5 | TRBV11-2 | TGTGCCAGCAGCCGCGACAGGGAGGAGACCCAGTACTTC | CASSRDREETQYF
NA | NA | TRBJ2-2 | TRBV6-5 | TGTGCCAGCTCCGGGACACCGAACACCGGGGAGCTGTTTTTT | CASSGTPNTGELFF
NA | TRBD2 | TRBJ2-1 | TRBV10-3 | TGTGCCGTTCGGGGGCTAGCGGGAAATGAGCAGTTCTTC | CAVRGLAGNEQFF
NA | NA | TRBJ1-1 | TRBV5-1 | TGCGCCAGCAGACCGGCGGGGGCGCGAGAAGCTTTCTTT | CASRPAGAREAFF
NA | TRBD2 | TRBJ2-3 | TRBV18 | TGTGCCAGCTCACCATCAACTAGCGGGAACACAGATACGCAGTATTTT | CASSPSTSGNTDTQYF
NA | NA | TRBJ1-4 | TRBV5-1 | TGCGCCAGCAGCTTGGGTACAACTAATGAAAAACTGTTTTTT | CASSLGTTNEKLFF
NA | TRBD2 | TRBJ2-1 | TRBV13 | TGTGCCAGCAGCGACCCTGTCACTAGCGGGAACCCCTACAATGAGCAGTTCTTC | CASSDPVTSGNPYNEQFF
NA | NA | TRBJ2-1 | TRBV18 | TGTGCCAGCTCACCGGGCCTTTACAATGAGCAGTTCTTC | CASSPGLYNEQFF
NA | TRBD1 | TRBJ1-1 | TRBV10-2 | TGCGCCACACAACGTCAGGGGGCGGGGAACACTGAAGCTTTCTTT | CATQRQGAGNTEAFF
NA | NA | TRBJ1-2 | TRBV5-1 | TGCGCCAGCAGCTTGTCCCAGGGTCTATATGGCTACACCTTC | CASSLSQGLYGYTF
NA | TRBD2 | TRBJ2-3 | TRBV2 | TGTGCCAGCAGCCGGACTAGCGGGATCTCCGATACGCAGTATTTT | CASSRTSGISDTQYF
NA | NA | TRBJ2-1 | TRBV6-2/TRBV6-3 | TGTGCCAGCAGCCCACTTTTGACAGCCGGTGAGCAGTTCTTC | CASSPLLTAGEQFF
once | NA | TRBJ2-3 | TRBV18 | TGTGCCAGCTCACCCGTGAGAGATACGCAGTATTTT | CASSPVRDTQYF
NA | TRBD2 | TRBJ2-4 | TRBV12-3/TRBV12-4 | TGTGCCAGCAGTTTTACCGGGAGGGCTCGGCTGTACTTC | CASSFTGRARLYF
once | NA | TRBJ1-2 | TRBV10-2 | TGCGCCAGCAGTGTTTCGGAACACTACCCAGATGGCTACACCTTC | CASSVSEHYPDGYTF
NA | NA | TRBJ1-5 | TRBV15 | TGTGCCACCAGCAGAGATGATGTAAAGGGGGGGATTAGCAATCAGCCCCAGCATTTT | CATSRDDVKGGISNQPQHF
NA | TRBD1 | TRBJ2-3 | TRBV19 | TGTGCCAGTAGTATTCGGGGACAGGGACCAGATACGCAGTATTTT | CASSIRGQGPDTQYF
NA | TRBD1 | TRBJ1-2 | TRBV7-3 | TGTGCCAGCAGTGTTACAGGGGAGGCTAACTATGGCTACACCTTC | CASSVTGEANYGYTF
NA | NA | TRBJ2-1 | TRBV7-9 | TGTGCCAGCAGCTTAGCGCGTAGCGGTAGTAATGAGCAGTTCTTC | CASSLARSGSNEQFF
NA | TRBD1 | TRBJ1-3 | TRBV5-4 | TGTGCCAGCAGCGAGGGACAGGGGGCTGGAGGAAACACCATATATTTT | CASSEGQGAGGNTIYF
NA | NA | TRBJ2-2 | TRBV21-1 | TGTGCCAGCAGCAGGGACAGAGACACCGGGGAGCTGTTTTTT | CASSRDRDTGELFF
NA | TRBD2 | TRBJ2-7 | TRBV18 | TGTGCCAGCTCGGGGGGGGAATACGAGCAGTACTTC | CASSGGEYEQYF
NA | NA | TRBJ1-6 | TRBV28 | TGTGCCAGCAGTGCCGACAGTCGGTCAATCCACTTT | CASSADSRSIHF
NA | NA | TRBJ1-1 | TRBV11-2 | TGTGCCAGCAGCTTAGAAAGGCAGGGCAACACTGAAGCTTTCTTT | CASSLERQGNTEAFF
NA | TRBD2 | TRBJ2-3 | TRBV10-3 | TGTGCCATCAGTGCTACGGGAGGCCCTAGCACAGATACGCAGTATTTT | CAISATGGPSTDTQYF
NA | NA | TRBJ2-2 | TRBV2 | TGTGCCAGCGGGAGAGGGAAGAACACCGGGGAGCTGTTTTTT | CASGRGKNTGELFF
NA | TRBD2 | TRBJ2-1 | TRBV5-1 | TGCGCCAGCAGCTTGGAGGCTAGCGGGAGTGGTGAGCAGTTCTTC | CASSLEASGSGEQFF
NA | TRBD2 | TRBJ2-2 | TRBV5-1 | TGCGCCAGCAGTTACGGGACTAGCGGGAGCTGGGGCACCGGGGAGCTGTTTTTT | CASSYGTSGSWGTGELFF
NA | NA | TRBJ2-2 | TRBV4-1 | TGCGCCAGCAGCCAAGTTGGGACACGTGGGGAGCTGTTTTTT | CASSQVGTRGELFF
once | NA | TRBJ2-5 | TRBV29-1 | TGCAGCGTTTCAGTCGGGGAGACCCAGTACTTC | CSVSVGETQYF
NA | NA | TRBJ2-5 | TRBV9 | TGTGCCAGCAGCCCCTTGTCGGAGACCCAGTACTTC | CASSPLSETQYF
NA | TRBD1 | TRBJ1-1 | TRBV6-5 | TGTGCCAGCAGTTACTCCCGACAGGGGATTTCTGAAGCTTTCTTT | CASSYSRQGISEAFF
NA | NA | TRBJ1-2 | TRBV4-2 | TGTGCCAGCAGCCAAGATTCCGAGACAGGCTCTCCCTATGGCTACACCTTC | CASSQDSETGSPYGYTF
NA | TRBD1 | TRBJ1-1 | TRBV5-1 | TGCGCCAGCAGCTTCGGACAGGGGGGTGATGAAGCTTTCTTT | CASSFGQGGDEAFF
NA | NA | TRBJ1-1 | TRBV28 | TGTGCCAGCAGTAAGAAACACCAGAACACTGAAGCTTTCTTT | CASSKKHQNTEAFF
NA | TRBD2 | TRBJ2-3 | TRBV3-1/TRBV3-2 | TGTGCCAGCAGCCAAGATTTCGCCTTTAGCGGGAGGTTAACAGATACGCAGTATTTT | CASSQDFAFSGRLTDTQYF